This TCR beta chain comes out of a study of Graves' ophthalmopathy and Graves' hyperthyroidism. The authors amplified TCR beta CDR3 regions, and they did so from RNA transcripts for repertoire sequencing. The authors performed first-round RT-PCR with HTBI primers and then a second-round multiplex PCR. TCRdb reprocessed the multiplex PCR reads via MiXCR and lists one record per CDR3 protein. The sample includes about 620,000 distinct CDR3 sequences, approximately 21% of them seen just once. This clonotype was recorded many times. V lost 5 bases, J lost 2 bases, and 15 bases stayed unmatched. Germline V lookup: CDR1 SGHAT, CDR2 FQNNGV. This CDR3 is 18 amino acids long.

V gene TRBV11-2 combines with J gene TRBJ1-5, with TRBD1 matching over 7 bases. Sequenced sample: peripheral blood. This clonotype was sampled from a woman between 18 and 29 years old with stable Graves' hyperthyroidism. Some clones in this sample may be carry-over from other donors' samples. Here the CDR3 reads CASSPRQGRIGGNQPQHF. The CDR3 region has the DNA TGTGCCAGCAGCCCCCGACAGGGAAGGATCGGGGGCAATCAGCCCCAGCATTTT.